What follows are 17 T cell receptor beta chains derived from one specimen sequenced in a study of blood T cell repertoires in COVID-19. This table comes from immunoSEQ multiplex PCR, and its TCRdb copy is limited to in-frame clones, with some not included. The sample has 140,000 to 150,000 clones; under 80% are singletons. Specimen: peripheral blood. These receptor sequences come from a man aged 60-69 years with acute or convalescent COVID-19.

The chain combines TRBV29-1 with TRBJ2-3, with 8 positions matching TRBD2. This CDR3 has 18 residues. Trimming cost V 1 base and J 1 base; bases outside gene matches: 13. Germline values: CDR1 SQVTM, CDR2 ANQGSEA. CDR3 sequence reads: CSVEGTLGTRKGTDTQYF. In DNA, the CDR3 is TGCAGCGTTGAAGGAACACTCGGGACTAGGAAGGGCACAGATACGCAGTATTTT.

This rearrangement joins TRBV30 to TRBJ1-1; 11 nucleotides line up with TRBD1. Germline lookup yields CDR1 GTSNPN and CDR2 SVGIG (reference sequence). The CDR3 length is 15 residues. Trimming cost V 3 bases and J 3 bases; bases outside gene matches: 6. The CDR3 here is CAWRDRDRGYTEAFF. For the CDR3, the DNA is TGTGCCTGGAGGGACCGGGACAGGGGGTACACTGAAGCTTTCTTT.

This chain links TRBV7-8 with TRBJ2-3, with no clear D. The V end lost 2 bases, the J end lost 5 bases, and 5 bases lay between the germline ends. The CDR3 consists of 12 residues. The germline gives CDR1 SGHVS, CDR2 FQNEAQ. The CDR3, as DNA: TGTGCCAGCAGCTTAACGCGAGATACGCAGTATTTT. Its protein is CASSLTRDTQYF.

The gene calls are TRBV5-1 and TRBJ2-7; 7 nucleotides align to TRBD1. Germline V CDR1 and CDR2: SGHRS, YFSETQ. CDR3 length: 12 residues. The V gene end was trimmed by 0 bases and the J gene end by 6 bases; junction bases not matched to a gene: 0. CDR3 coding DNA: TGCGCCAGCAGCTTGGACAGGGGCGAGCAGTACTTC. Its translation is CASSLDRGEQYF.

The chain combines TRBV28 with TRBJ1-6; 7 nucleotides align to TRBD1. The J segment lost 7 bases and the V segment lost 4 bases, leaving 7 bases of the junction unmatched. This CDR3 is built from 15 residues. CDR1 MDHEN and CDR2 SYDVKM come from the germline V gene. CDR3 residues: CASSSTGDKNSPLHF. As DNA, the CDR3 is TGTGCCAGCAGTTCAACAGGGGATAAGAATTCACCCCTCCACTTT.

The V gene is TRBV5-1, the J gene TRBJ2-5; 8 positions match TRBD2. V lost 7 bases to trimming and J lost 1 base; unmatched junction nucleotides: 12. The CDR3 length is 16 residues. Germline values: CDR1 SGHRS, CDR2 YFSETQ. Here the CDR3 DNA reads TGCGCCAGCTCCCGGGGGGGGGAGCCCATCCAAGAGACCCAGTACTTC. Its protein product is CASSRGGEPIQETQYF.

This clone has only one observation. The rearrangement links TRBV15 to TRBJ2-7; TRBD2 matches 8 bases. This CDR3 has 12 residues. The germline V gene has CDR1 LNHNV and CDR2 YYDKDF (reference sequence). Trimming took 4 bases from V and 6 from J; bases not matched to a gene: 2. In nucleotides, the CDR3 is TGTGCCACCAGCACGGGGGGGGGCGAGCAGTACTTC. Its translation: CATSTGGGEQYF.

This rearrangement joins TRBV15 to TRBJ2-1; 8 bases agree with TRBD1. The CDR3 covers 14 residues. Germline-derived CDR1 and CDR2 are LNHNV and YYDKDF (reference sequence). Germline trimming cut 3 bases from V and 5 bases from J; bases unmatched to any gene: 3. DNA for the CDR3: TGTGCCACCAGCAGTCGACAGGGGAACAATGAGCAGTTCTTC. Translating gives CATSSRQGNNEQFF.

This chain uses TRBV9 with TRBJ2-7; 10 bases line up with TRBD2. The CDR3 covers 15 residues. Germline-derived CDR1 and CDR2 are SGDLS and YYNGEE. V shed 5 bases and J 0 bases; nucleotides not matched to a gene: 5. CDR3 amino acids: CASSAGTSDSYEQYF. The CDR3 DNA reads as TGTGCCAGCAGTGCCGGGACTAGCGACTCCTACGAGCAGTACTTC. The whole variable domain, remainder taken from reference TRBV9 and TRBJ2-7, is DSGVTQTPKHLITATGQRVTLRCSPRSGDLSVYWYQQSLDQGLQFLIQYYNGEERAKGNILERFSAQQFPDLHSELNLSSLELGDSALYFCASSAGTSDSYEQYFGPGTRLTVT.

V is TRBV6-1 and J is TRBJ1-4; maybe TRBD1 (6 bases). The CDR3 length is 15 residues. Trimming removed 3 bases at V and 6 bases at J, with 14 bases between. CDR1 MNHNS and CDR2 SASEGT come from the germline V gene. CDR3: CASSDYQSGDEKLFF. Here the CDR3 DNA reads TGTGCCAGCAGTGATTACCAATCAGGGGATGAAAAACTGTTTTTT.

The chain employs TRBV10-3 and TRBJ1-6; 8 bases are shared with TRBD1. Trimming removed 0 bases from V and 7 bases from J; junction bases left unmatched: 2. The CDR3 extends over 15 amino acids. Germline V gene lookup returns CDR1 ENHRY and CDR2 SYGVKD. The CDR3 bases are TGTGCCATCAGTGAGTCGGACAGGGTCAATTCACCCCTCCACTTT. Translation: CAISESDRVNSPLHF.

V gene TRBV20-1 combines with J gene TRBJ1-3; weak D call: TRBD1 (5 bases). The V gene's germline CDR1 is DFQATT and CDR2 SNEGSKA (reference sequence). The CDR3 contains 19 residues. The V and J ends lost 3 bases and 0 bases respectively, with 24 bases between them. CDR3 amino acids: CSASAIRGSTQDSGNTIYF. CDR3 nucleotides: TGCAGTGCTAGTGCAATAAGGGGATCGACGCAAGACTCTGGAAACACCATATATTTT.

V is TRBV10-2 and J is TRBJ2-3; 7 nucleotides agree with TRBD2. Germline V CDR1 and CDR2: WSHSY, SAAADI. This CDR3 has 11 residues. The CDR3 bases are TGCGCGGGAGGGGAGGGGGATACGCAGTATTTT. Translated, it gives CAGGEGDTQYF.

This clone came up a few times. The chain has TRBV6-4 and TRBJ1-6; 9 nucleotides align to TRBD1. V shed 5 bases and J 10 bases; nucleotides not matched to a gene: 6. CDR3 length: 14 amino acids. Germline V CDR1 and CDR2: MRHNA, SNTAGT. CDR3 loop: CASSSDRGGSPLHF. In DNA, the CDR3 is TGTGCCAGCAGTTCGGACAGGGGTGGCTCACCCCTCCACTTT.

V usage is TRBV28 and J usage is TRBJ1-6, with TRBD1 identical over 9 bases. Trimming at V came to 4 bases and at J to 8 bases, leaving 6 bases not matched to a gene. The germline V gene encodes CDR1 MDHEN and CDR2 SYDVKM. The CDR3 is made up of 15 amino acids. CDR3 sequence reads: CASSSPGQGHSPLHF. DNA for the CDR3: TGTGCCAGCAGTTCGCCAGGACAGGGGCATTCACCCCTCCACTTT. Complete variable domain (other parts from reference TRBV28 and TRBJ1-6): DVKVTQSSRYLVKRTGEKVFLECVQDMDHENMFWYRQDPGLGLRLIYFSYDVKMKEKGDIPEGYSVSREKKERFSLILESASTNQTSMYLCASSSPGQGHSPLHFGNGTRLTVT.

This sequence joins TRBV3-1 (or the pseudogene TRBV3-2) and TRBJ2-7; D remains unclear. The V end lost 0 bases, the J end lost 3 bases, and 9 bases lay between the germline ends. From germline, CDR1 is LGHDT and CDR2 YNNKEL (reference sequence). This CDR3 comprises 14 residues. The DNA for the CDR3 is TGTGCCAGCAGCCAAGAGCCGTACTTCTACGAGCAGTACTTC. Translated: CASSQEPYFYEQYF.

The chain has TRBV7-9 and TRBJ2-7, with 7 bases fitting TRBD2. This CDR3 comprises 15 residues. V trimming: 7 bases; J trimming: 5 bases; junction bases outside the gene matches: 14. Per germline, CDR1 SEHNR and CDR2 FQNEAQ (reference sequence). The CDR3 nucleotides read TGTGCCAGCAAGGCGGCCGGGACTAAACACCACGAGCAGTACTTC. This sequence encodes CASKAAGTKHHEQYF.